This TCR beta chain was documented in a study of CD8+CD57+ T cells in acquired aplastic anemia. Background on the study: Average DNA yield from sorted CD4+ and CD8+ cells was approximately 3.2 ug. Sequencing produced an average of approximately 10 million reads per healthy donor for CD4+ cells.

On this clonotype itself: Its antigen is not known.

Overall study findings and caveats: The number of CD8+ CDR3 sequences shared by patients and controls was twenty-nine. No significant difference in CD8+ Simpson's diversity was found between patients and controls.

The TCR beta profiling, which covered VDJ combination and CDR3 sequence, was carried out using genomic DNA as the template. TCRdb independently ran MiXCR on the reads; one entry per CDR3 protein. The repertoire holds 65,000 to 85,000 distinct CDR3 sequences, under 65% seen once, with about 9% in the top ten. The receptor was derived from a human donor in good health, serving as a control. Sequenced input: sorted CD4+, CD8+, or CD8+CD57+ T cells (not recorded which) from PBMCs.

The CDR3 is CATSERPGQEYGYTF. Here the CDR3 DNA reads TGTGCCACCAGTGAACGCCCGGGACAGGAATATGGCTACACCTTC. The J gene is TRBJ1-2, the V gene TRBV24-1, with TRBD1 matching 8 bases. Trimming at V came to 4 bases and at J to 5 bases, leaving 8 bases not matched to a gene. Germline CDR1 and CDR2: KGHDR and SFDVKD. The CDR3 consists of 15 residues.